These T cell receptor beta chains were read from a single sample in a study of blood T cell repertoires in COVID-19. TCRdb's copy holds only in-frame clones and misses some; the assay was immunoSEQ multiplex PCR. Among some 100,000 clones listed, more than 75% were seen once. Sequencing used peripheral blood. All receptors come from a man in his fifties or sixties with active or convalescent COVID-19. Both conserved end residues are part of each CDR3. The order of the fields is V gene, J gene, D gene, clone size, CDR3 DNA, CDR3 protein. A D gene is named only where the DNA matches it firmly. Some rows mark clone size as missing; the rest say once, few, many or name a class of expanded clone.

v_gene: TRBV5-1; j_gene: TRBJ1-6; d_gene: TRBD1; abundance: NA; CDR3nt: TGCGCCAGCAGCCGCTGGACAGGCGATAATTCACCCCTCCACTTT; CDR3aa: CASSRWTGDNSPLHF
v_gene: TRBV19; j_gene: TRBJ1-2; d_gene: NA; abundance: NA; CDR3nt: TGTGCCAGTACCGTGGGGACTTGGACCTATGGCTACACCTTC; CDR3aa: CASTVGTWTYGYTF
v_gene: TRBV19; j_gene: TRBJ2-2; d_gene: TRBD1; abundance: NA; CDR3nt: TGTGCCAGTAGCGGAGGGGACAGGGGAATCGGGGAGCTGTTTTTT; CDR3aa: CASSGGDRGIGELFF
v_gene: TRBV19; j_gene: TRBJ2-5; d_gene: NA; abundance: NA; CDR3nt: TGTGCCAGTAGTATTGACGCAGGGCAAGAGACCCAGTACTTC; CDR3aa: CASSIDAGQETQYF
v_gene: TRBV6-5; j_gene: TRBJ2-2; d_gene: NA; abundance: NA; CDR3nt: TGTGCCAGCAAGGCTAGCAGCCTGGAGCTGTTTTTT; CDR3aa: CASKASSLELFF
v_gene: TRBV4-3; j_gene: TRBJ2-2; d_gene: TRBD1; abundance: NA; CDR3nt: TGCGCCAGCAGCCAAGACTTAGGGGGCGTCACCGGGGAGCTGTTTTTT; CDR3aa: CASSQDLGGVTGELFF
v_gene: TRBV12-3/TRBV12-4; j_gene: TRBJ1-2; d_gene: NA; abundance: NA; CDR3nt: TGTGCCAGCAGACCGGGTCGGAGTGGCTACACCTTC; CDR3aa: CASRPGRSGYTF
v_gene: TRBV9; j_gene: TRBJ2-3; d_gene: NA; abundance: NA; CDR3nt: TGTGCCAGCAGCGTAGATCACAGGACAGATACGCAGTATTTT; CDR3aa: CASSVDHRTDTQYF
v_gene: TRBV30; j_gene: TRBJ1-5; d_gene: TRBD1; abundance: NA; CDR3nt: TGTGCCTGGAATCGAGGGGACAGGGGAAAAAATCAGCCCCAGCATTTT; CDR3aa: CAWNRGDRGKNQPQHF
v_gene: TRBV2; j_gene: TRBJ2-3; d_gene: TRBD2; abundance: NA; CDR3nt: TGTGCCAGCAGTGAGACTAGCGGCCCCACAGATACGCAGTATTTT; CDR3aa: CASSETSGPTDTQYF
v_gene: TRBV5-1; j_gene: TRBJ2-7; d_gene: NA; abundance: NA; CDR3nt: TGCGCCAGCAGCTTGGCCCCCGGGAACGAGCAGTACTTC; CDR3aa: CASSLAPGNEQYF
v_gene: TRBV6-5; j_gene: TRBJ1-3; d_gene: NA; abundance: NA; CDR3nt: TGTGCCAGCAGTTACTCTTTTGACAGGCAAAACACCATATATTTT; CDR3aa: CASSYSFDRQNTIYF
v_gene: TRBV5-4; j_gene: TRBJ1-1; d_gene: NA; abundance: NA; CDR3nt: TGTGCCAGCAGCGCGGGGACGGTGAACACTGAAGCTTTCTTT; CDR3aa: CASSAGTVNTEAFF
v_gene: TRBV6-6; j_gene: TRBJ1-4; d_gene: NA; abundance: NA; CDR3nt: TGTGCCAGCAGTTACGCCCAGGTTAATGAAAAACTGTTTTTT; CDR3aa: CASSYAQVNEKLFF
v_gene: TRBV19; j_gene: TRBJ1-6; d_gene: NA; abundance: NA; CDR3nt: TGTGCCAGTAAGGACAGCTACTATAATTCACCCCTCCACTTT; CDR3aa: CASKDSYYNSPLHF
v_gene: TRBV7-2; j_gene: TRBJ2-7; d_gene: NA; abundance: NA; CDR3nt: TGTGCCAGCAGCTCAGAAAGGGCGATCCTTGGGAGTGGGTCCTACGAGCAGTACTTC; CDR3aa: CASSSERAILGSGSYEQYF
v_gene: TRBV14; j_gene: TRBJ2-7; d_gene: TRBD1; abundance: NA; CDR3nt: TGTGCCAGCAGCCAACGGACAGGGGGCAGCGCCGAGCAGTACTTC; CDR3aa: CASSQRTGGSAEQYF
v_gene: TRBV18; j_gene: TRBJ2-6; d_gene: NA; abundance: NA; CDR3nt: TGTGCCAGCTCACCACCGGAGGGCTCTGGGGCCAACGTCCTGACTTTC; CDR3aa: CASSPPEGSGANVLTF
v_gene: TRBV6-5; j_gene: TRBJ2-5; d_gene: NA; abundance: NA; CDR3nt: TGTGCCAGCAGTCTCCGGGCACCGGGAACGGAGACCCAGTACTTC; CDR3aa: CASSLRAPGTETQYF
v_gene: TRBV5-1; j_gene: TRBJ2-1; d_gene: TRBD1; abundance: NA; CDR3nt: TGCGCCAGCAGCTCCCGACAGGGCAGTGGCGGTGAGCAGTTCTTC; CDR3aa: CASSSRQGSGGEQFF
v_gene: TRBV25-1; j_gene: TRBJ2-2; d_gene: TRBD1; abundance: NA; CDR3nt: TGTGCCAGCAGTGCACATGGGGGACAGGGGGTGAACACCGGGGAGCTGTTTTTT; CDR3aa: CASSAHGGQGVNTGELFF
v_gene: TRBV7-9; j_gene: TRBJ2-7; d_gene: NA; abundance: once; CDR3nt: TGTGCCAGCAGCTTGATGGAGGACTCCTACGAGCAGTACTTC; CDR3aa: CASSLMEDSYEQYF
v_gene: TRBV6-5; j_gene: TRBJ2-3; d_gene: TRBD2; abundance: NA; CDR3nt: TGTGCCAGCAGTCATAAGACTAGCGGCACAGATACGCAGTATTTT; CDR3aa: CASSHKTSGTDTQYF